The 17 T cell receptor beta chains below come from one sample, sequenced in a study of tumor and adjacent non-tumor tissue in lung cancer. Three rounds of nested PCR, following a modified ARM-PCR protocol, produced the TCRbeta library. From the multiplex PCR reads, TCRdb called clonotypes with MiXCR, one entry per CDR3 protein. In the table there are 90,000 to 100,000 distinct CDR3 sequences, around three quarters of which are singletons. RNA was extracted from bulk tissue without any cell sorting. The normal lung tissue was taken more than 3 cm from the tumor edge. The sample consisted of distant non-tumor lung tissue. These receptors all come from a man aged 60 to 69 with small cell lung cancer.

In the case of this clonotype: At one end the junction does not follow the germline gene, possibly because of a read error. The chain is built from TRBV6-5 and TRBJ2-5; a weak D match, TRBD2 (6 bases). The germline V gene has CDR1 MNHEY and CDR2 SVGAGI. The CDR3 contains 15 residues. The CDR3 coding sequence is TGTGCCAGCAGTTACTCGGGTAAGGGTCGGGAGACCCAATACTTC. The encoded protein is CASSYSGKGRETQYF.

Points on this clonotype: One junction end disagrees with the germline gene, perhaps due to a read error. V and J are TRBV4-2 and TRBJ2-5; weak D call: TRBD1 (5 bases). The length of the CDR3 is 15 residues. The germline V gene has CDR1 LGHNA and CDR2 YNFKEQ. The CDR3 nucleotides are TGTACCAGCAGCCAAGGGGCAGGCTACCAAGAGACCCAGTACTTC. Its translation is CTSSQGAGYQETQYF.

About this clonotype: The conserved phenylalanine or tryptophan normally closing the CDR3 is absent here, so this likely arose from a read error. The chain employs TRBV28 and TRBJ1-2; no reliable D call. CDR1 and CDR2 from the germline V gene are MDHEN and SYDVKM. The CDR3 sequence is 14 residues long. For the CDR3, the DNA is TGTGTCAGCAACTTGGCGGGTTTCGACTATGGCTACACCTTG. This encodes CVSNLAGFDYGYTL.

A word on this clonotype: At one of its ends the junction is not consistent with the germline gene, which may arise from a read error. The chain uses TRBV4-1 and TRBJ2-2, with TRBD2 identical over 12 bases. This CDR3 region has 17 residues. Per germline, CDR1 MGHRA and CDR2 YSYEKL. The CDR3 coding sequence is TGCGCCAGCAACTCCCGGACTAGCGGGACGAACATCGGGGAGCTGTTATTT. This codes for CASNSRTSGTNIGELLF.

As to this clonotype: The final CDR3 position lacks the conserved phenylalanine or tryptophan, pointing to a likely read error. The DNA is left out, because the CDR3 cannot be placed on it with certainty; the CDR3 is given as TCRdb lists it. CDR3 region: CSSKIAGAPMEQCY. V is TRBV6-2 or TRBV6-3 and J is TRBJ2-7; no DNA check was done on the table's D call, TRBD2. The germline gives CDR1 MNHEY, CDR2 SVGEGT. The CDR3 region is 14 residues in length, termini included.

This clonotype appeared many times. The gene calls are TRBV5-1 and TRBJ2-1; the match to TRBD1 covers 10 bases. Trimming at V came to 1 base and at J to 7 bases, leaving 5 bases not matched to a gene. Per germline, CDR1 SGHRS and CDR2 YFSETQ. The length of the CDR3 is 15 residues. The CDR3 DNA follows: TGCGCCAGCAGCTTGATGGGACAGGGGACAAATGAGCAGTTCTTC. Protein product: CASSLMGQGTNEQFF.

The chain combines TRBV11-3 with TRBJ2-3; tentative D call: TRBD2 (5 bases). This CDR3 is built from 12 residues. V shed 7 bases and J shed 8 bases, with 13 bases lying between them. Per the germline V gene, CDR1 is SGHNT and CDR2 is YENEEA. Written as DNA, the CDR3 is TGTGCCAGCAACCATCCCCGGGGTACGCAGTATTTT. Amino acids: CASNHPRGTQYF.

Comment on this clonotype: The germline gene is not matched at one end of the junction; a read error may be the cause. The chain links TRBV12-3 or TRBV12-4 to TRBJ2-7; D is perhaps TRBD1 (5 bases). The CDR3 totals 14 residues. The CDR3 loop is CVSRPGQGSYEQYF. The CDR3 coding sequence is TGTGTCAGCAGACCCGGACAAGGCTCCTACGAGCAGTACTTC.

The rearrangement uses TRBV19 and TRBJ2-7, with 11 bases lining up with TRBD2. Germline lookup yields CDR1 LNHDA and CDR2 SQIVND (reference sequence). Trimming cost V 6 bases and J 3 bases; bases outside gene matches: 4. The length of the CDR3 is 14 residues. CDR3 in amino acids: CASRTTSGNYEQYF. The CDR3 coding sequence is TGTGCCAGTAGGACGACTAGCGGGAACTACGAGCAGTACTTC.

For this clonotype: At one boundary the junction diverges from the germline segment, which might be a read error. This chain uses TRBV12-3 or TRBV12-4 with TRBJ2-3; the match to TRBD2 covers 7 bases. This CDR3 contains 16 residues. CDR3 loop: CASSRGLSGEGDTQYF. The CDR3 bases are TGTGCCAGCAGTAGGGGACTATCGGGAGAGGGAGATACACAGTATTTT.

In its sample, this clonotype was seen a few times. This rearrangement joins TRBV5-1 to TRBJ1-1, with 7 bases aligning to TRBD1. The CDR3 extends over 17 amino acids. The germline V gene has CDR1 SGHRS and CDR2 YFSETQ. J gave up 4 bases and V 1 base, and 13 bases lay outside the gene matches. For the CDR3, the DNA is TGCGCCAGCAGCTTGTCCACTGTGACAGGGCCGGGCACTGAAGCTTTCTTT. Protein product: CASSLSTVTGPGTEAFF.

In the case of this clonotype: Because the CDR3 is missing its conserved closing phenylalanine or tryptophan, this is likely a read error. The CDR3 region has the DNA TGTGCCAGCAGCGGAACTGCCAGGGGGCATTCGACTATGGACACTGAAGCTTTCTCT. Translation gives CASSGTARGHSTMDTEAFS. The rearrangement links TRBV5-5 to TRBJ1-1; TRBD1 matches 8 bases. CDR3 length: 19 residues. After removal of 4 bases from V and 3 bases from J, the junction contained 20 bases not matched to a gene. Germline lookup yields CDR1 SGHKS and CDR2 YYEKEE (reference sequence).

The chain is built from TRBV5-4 and TRBJ1-2, with D tentatively TRBD1 (5 bases). CDR3 length: 13 residues. V lost 2 bases to trimming and J lost 11 bases, with 16 bases between them. Per the germline V gene, CDR1 is SGHNT and CDR2 is YYREEE (reference sequence). CDR3 bases: TGTGCCAGCAGCTTCTCCAGGGACTATGCTTACACCTTC. Its translation is CASSFSRDYAYTF.

In the case of this clonotype: Compared with germline, one end of the junction differs, possibly owing to a read error. J is TRBJ2-4 and V is TRBV6-6; a weak D match, TRBD2 (5 bases). CDR3 size: 15 residues. Germline CDR1 and CDR2: MNHNY and SVGAGI (reference sequence). The CDR3 DNA reads TGTGTCAGCAGTTCTGACGGGATAGCCAAAAACATTCAGTACTTC. Its protein is CVSSSDGIAKNIQYF.

This clonotype occurred a few times. J is TRBJ2-3 and V is TRBV24-1; 8 nucleotides agree with TRBD2. V trimming: 7 bases; J trimming: 2 bases; junction bases outside the gene matches: 7. The CDR3 is 15 residues long. CDR1 and CDR2 from the germline V gene are KGHDR and SFDVKD. The CDR3 DNA follows: TGTGCCACCAGCACAGCGGGGGATTCCACAGATACGCAGTATTTT. This sequence encodes CATSTAGDSTDTQYF.

Of note for this clonotype: Germline and junction disagree at one end, which may indicate a read error. The V gene is TRBV6-5, the J gene TRBJ1-4; no clear D. Germline V CDR1 and CDR2: MNHEY, SVGAGI. The CDR3 runs 16 residues. The CDR3 protein is CASRSATGIGEERLFF. The CDR3 DNA sequence: TGTGCCAGCAGGTCAGCAACCGGGATAGGAGAAGAAAGACTGTTTTTT.

In regard to this clonotype: The CDR3 carries no conserved terminal phenylalanine or tryptophan, so it likely arises from a read error. The rearrangement links TRBV6-1 to TRBJ2-1; 7 positions match TRBD2. Looked up from germline, CDR1 is MNHNS and CDR2 is SASEGT. The CDR3 is made up of 15 amino acids. This chain's CDR3 is CASSELAETYNEQFL. The CDR3 DNA follows: TGTGCCAGCAGTGAACTAGCGGAGACCTACAACGAGCAGTTCCTC.